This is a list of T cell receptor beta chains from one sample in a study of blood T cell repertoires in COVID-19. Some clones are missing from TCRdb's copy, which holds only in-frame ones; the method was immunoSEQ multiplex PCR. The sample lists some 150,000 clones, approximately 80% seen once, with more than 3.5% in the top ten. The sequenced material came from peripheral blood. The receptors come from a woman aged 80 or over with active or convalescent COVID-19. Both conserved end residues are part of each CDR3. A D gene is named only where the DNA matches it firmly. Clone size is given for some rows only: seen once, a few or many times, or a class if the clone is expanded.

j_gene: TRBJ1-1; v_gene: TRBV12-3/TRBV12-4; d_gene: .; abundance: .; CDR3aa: CASSLVRSEAFF; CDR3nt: TGTGCCAGCAGTTTAGTCCGGAGTGAAGCTTTCTTT
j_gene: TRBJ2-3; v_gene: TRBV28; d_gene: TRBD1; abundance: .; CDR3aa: CASSLVGQGVRTQYF; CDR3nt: TGTGCCAGCAGTTTAGTAGGACAGGGGGTACGGACGCAGTATTTT
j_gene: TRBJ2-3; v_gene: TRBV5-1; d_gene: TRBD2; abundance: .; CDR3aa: CASGTSGGPTDTQYF; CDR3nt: TGCGCCAGCGGGACTAGCGGGGGACCGACAGATACGCAGTATTTT
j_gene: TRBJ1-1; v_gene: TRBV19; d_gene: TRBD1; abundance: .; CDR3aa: CASRPTGGHTEAFF; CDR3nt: TGTGCCAGTAGACCGACAGGGGGTCACACTGAAGCTTTCTTT
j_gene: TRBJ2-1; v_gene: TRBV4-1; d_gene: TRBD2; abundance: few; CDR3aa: CASSQDRTGGTYNEQFF; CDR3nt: TGCGCCAGCAGCCAAGATCGAACGGGGGGTACCTACAATGAGCAGTTCTTC
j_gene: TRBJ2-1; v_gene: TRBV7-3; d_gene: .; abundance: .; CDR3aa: CASSAFGSNNEQFF; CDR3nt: TGTGCCAGCAGCGCGTTCGGGTCGAACAATGAGCAGTTCTTC
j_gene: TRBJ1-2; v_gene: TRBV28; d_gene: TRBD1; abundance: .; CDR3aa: CASWAGGRYGYTF; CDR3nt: TGTGCCAGTTGGGCAGGGGGTCGATATGGCTACACCTTC
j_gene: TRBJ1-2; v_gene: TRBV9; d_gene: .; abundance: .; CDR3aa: CASSARMGAGGYTF; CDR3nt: TGTGCCAGCAGCGCCCGGATGGGCGCCGGTGGCTACACCTTC
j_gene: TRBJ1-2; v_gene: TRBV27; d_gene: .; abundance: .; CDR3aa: CASSMGTNYGYTF; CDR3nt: TGTGCCAGCAGTATGGGGACAAACTATGGCTACACCTTC
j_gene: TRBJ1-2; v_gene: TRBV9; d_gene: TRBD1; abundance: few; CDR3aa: CASSVGGQTGRYTF; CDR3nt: TGTGCCAGCAGCGTAGGGGGGCAGACAGGGCGCTACACCTTC
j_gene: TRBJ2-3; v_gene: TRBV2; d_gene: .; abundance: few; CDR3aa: CASSDRVRTDTQYF; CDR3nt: TGTGCCAGCAGTGACAGGGTTCGGACAGATACGCAGTATTTT
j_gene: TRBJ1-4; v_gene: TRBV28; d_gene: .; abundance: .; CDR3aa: CASSSPRESGANEKLFF; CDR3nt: TGTGCCAGCAGTTCCCCCCGGGAATCCGGGGCTAATGAAAAACTGTTTTTT
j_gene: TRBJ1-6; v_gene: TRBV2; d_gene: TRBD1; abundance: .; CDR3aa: CASSKQGSNSPLHF; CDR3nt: TGTGCCAGCAGTAAACAGGGGTCTAATTCACCCCTCCACTTT
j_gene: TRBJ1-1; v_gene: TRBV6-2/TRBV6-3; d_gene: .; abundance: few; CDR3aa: CASSDGPIRGAFF; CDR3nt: TGTGCCAGCAGTGACGGTCCGATTAGGGGAGCTTTCTTT
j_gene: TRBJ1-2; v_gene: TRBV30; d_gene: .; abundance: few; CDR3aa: CAWTRGNNYGYTF; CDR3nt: TGTGCCTGGACCCGAGGGAATAACTATGGCTACACCTTC
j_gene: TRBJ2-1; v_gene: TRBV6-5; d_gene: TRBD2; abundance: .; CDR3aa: CASNVGGTSFNEQFF; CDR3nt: TGTGCCAGCAATGTAGGGGGGACTAGCTTTAATGAGCAGTTCTTC